This T cell receptor beta chain was captured in a study of cytomegalovirus exposure and HLA in healthy donors. Whole-study results and caveats: According to the study, 160 or so TCR beta chains were cytomegalovirus-associated.

PCR amplification relied on 60 Vbeta primers (plus 13 Jbeta primers). Method: immunoSEQ multiplex PCR; TCRdb's copy keeps in-frame clones and lacks some. The sample yields around 230,000 clones, about three quarters seen once. This clone was recorded a few times. Its antigen is undetermined. With 0 bases clipped from V and 3 bases from J, the junction kept 2 bases outside the gene matches. CDR1 and CDR2 from the germline V gene are SGDLS and YYNGEE. CDR3 size: 15 residues. The receptor was isolated from a male donor in good health and CMV-seronegative. The rearrangement uses TRBV9 and TRBJ2-2, with TRBD1 matching 7 bases. Sequencing was carried out using PBMCs. The CDR3 spells CASSVVQGDTGELFF. CDR3 in DNA: TGTGCCAGCAGCGTAGTTCAGGGGGACACCGGGGAGCTGTTTTTT.